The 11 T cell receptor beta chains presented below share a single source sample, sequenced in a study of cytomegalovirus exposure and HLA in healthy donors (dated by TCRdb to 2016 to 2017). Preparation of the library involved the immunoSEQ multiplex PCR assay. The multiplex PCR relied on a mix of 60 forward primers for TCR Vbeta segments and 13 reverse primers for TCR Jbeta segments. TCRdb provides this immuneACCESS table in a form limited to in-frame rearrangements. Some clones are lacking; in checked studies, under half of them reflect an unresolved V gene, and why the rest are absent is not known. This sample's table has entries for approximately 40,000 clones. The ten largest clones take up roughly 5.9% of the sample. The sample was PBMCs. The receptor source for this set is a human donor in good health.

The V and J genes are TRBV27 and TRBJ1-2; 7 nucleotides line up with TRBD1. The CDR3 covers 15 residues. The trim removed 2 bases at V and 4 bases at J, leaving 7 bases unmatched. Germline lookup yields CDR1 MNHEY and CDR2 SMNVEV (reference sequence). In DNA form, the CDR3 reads TGTGCCAGCAGTTTAGAACATACAGGGGTCTATGGCTACACCTTC. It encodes CASSLEHTGVYGYTF.

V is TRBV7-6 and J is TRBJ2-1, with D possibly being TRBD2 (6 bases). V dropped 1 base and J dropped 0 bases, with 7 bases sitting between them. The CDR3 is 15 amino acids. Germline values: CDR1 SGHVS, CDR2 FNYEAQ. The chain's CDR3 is CASSLVGGSYNEQFF. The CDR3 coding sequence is TGTGCCAGCAGCTTAGTGGGGGGCTCCTACAATGAGCAGTTCTTC. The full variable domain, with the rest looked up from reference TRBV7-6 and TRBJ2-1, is GAGVSQSPRYKVTKRGQDVALRCDPISGHVSLYWYRQALGQGPEFLTYFNYEAQQDKSGLPNDRFSAERPEGSISTLTIQRTEQRDSAMYRCASSLVGGSYNEQFFGPGTRLTVL.

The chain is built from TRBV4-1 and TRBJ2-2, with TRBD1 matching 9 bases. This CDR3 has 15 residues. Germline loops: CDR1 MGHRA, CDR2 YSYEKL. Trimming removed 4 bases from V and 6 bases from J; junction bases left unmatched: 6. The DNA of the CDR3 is TGCGCCAGCAGCCCCCGGGACAGGGCGGCCGGGGAGCTGTTTTTT. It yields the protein CASSPRDRAAGELFF.

The CDR3 region is CASSSGSGTPSRDTQYF. CDR3 bases: TGTGCCAGCAGCTCCGGTTCGGGGACACCATCCAGAGATACGCAGTATTTT. The chain employs TRBV7-6 and TRBJ2-3; D possibly corresponds to TRBD1 (6 bases). The germline gives CDR1 SGHVS, CDR2 FNYEAQ. This CDR3 is 17 amino acids long. V dropped 4 bases and J dropped 5 bases, with 22 bases sitting between them.

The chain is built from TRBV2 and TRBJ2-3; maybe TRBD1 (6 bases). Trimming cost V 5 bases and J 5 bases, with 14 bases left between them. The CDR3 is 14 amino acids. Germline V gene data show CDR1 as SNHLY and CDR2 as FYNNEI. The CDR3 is CASSRQAGGDTQYF. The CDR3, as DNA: TGTGCCAGCAGTCGACAGGCCGGTGGAGATACGCAGTATTTT.

CDR3 DNA: TGTGCCAGCAGCCCAGGGGGAAGCAACAATCAGCCCCAGCATTTT. Its protein product is CASSPGGSNNQPQHF. The chain carries TRBV14 and TRBJ1-5, with 7 bases matching TRBD1. This CDR3 comprises 15 residues. Germline CDR1 SGHDN, CDR2 FVKESK. J was trimmed by 3 bases and V by 4 bases; bases with no gene match: 6.

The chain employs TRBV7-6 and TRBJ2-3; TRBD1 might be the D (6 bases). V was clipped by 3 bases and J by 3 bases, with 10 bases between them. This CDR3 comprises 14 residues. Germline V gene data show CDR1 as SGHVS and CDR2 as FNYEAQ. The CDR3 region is CASSFRGGTDTQYF. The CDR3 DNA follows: TGTGCCAGCAGCTTTAGAGGGGGAACAGATACGCAGTATTTT. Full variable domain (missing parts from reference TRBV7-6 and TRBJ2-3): GAGVSQSPRYKVTKRGQDVALRCDPISGHVSLYWYRQALGQGPEFLTYFNYEAQQDKSGLPNDRFSAERPEGSISTLTIQRTEQRDSAMYRCASSFRGGTDTQYFGPGTRLTVL.

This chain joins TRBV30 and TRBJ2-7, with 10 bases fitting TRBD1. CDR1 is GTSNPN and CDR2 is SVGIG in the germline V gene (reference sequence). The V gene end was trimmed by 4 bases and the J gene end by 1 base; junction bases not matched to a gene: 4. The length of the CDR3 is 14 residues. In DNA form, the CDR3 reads TGTGCCTGGATCCGGACAGGGGGTTCCTACGAGCAGTACTTC. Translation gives CAWIRTGGSYEQYF.

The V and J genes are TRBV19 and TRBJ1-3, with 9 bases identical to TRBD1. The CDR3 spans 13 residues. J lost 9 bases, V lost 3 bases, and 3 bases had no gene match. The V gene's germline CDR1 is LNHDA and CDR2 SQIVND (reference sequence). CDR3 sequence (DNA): TGTGCCAGTAGTATCTCGACAGGGGGCACCATATATTTT. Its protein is CASSISTGGTIYF.

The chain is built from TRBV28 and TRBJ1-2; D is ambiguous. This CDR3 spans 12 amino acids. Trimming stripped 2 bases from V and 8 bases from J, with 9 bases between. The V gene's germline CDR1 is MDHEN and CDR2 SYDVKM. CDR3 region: CASSLQEFGYTF. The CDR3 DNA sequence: TGTGCCAGCAGTTTACAGGAATTCGGCTACACCTTC.

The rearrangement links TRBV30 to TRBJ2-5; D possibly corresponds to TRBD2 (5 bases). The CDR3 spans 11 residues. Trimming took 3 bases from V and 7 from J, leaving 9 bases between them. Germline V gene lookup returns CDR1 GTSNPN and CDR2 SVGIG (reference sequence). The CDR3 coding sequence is TGTGCCTGGAGAGGTGAGGGGACCCAGTACTTC. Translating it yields CAWRGEGTQYF.